What follows are 8 T cell receptor beta chains derived from one specimen sequenced in a study of early T cells in non-severe SARS-CoV-2 infection. From the 5' RACE reads, TCRdb called clonotypes with MiXCR, one entry per CDR3 protein. Counted here are roughly 70,000 distinct CDR3 sequences, about 17% occurring once; the ten biggest clones make up over 8%. Here the sequenced sample was whole blood, taken at baseline. All receptors come from an adult who was a healthcare worker with PCR-confirmed SARS-CoV-2 infection or an uninfected control (not recorded which).

This clonotype was counted only a few times. CDR3 nucleotide sequence: TGTGCCAGCAGCTCGAGACTGTATTCATCTGGGCAGTACTTC. As protein: CASSSRLYSSGQYF. The rearrangement joins TRBV5-6 to TRBJ2-7; D call uncertain. V gave up 3 bases and J gave up 9 bases, with 19 bases separating them. The CDR3 is 14 amino acids. The germline gives CDR1 SGHDT, CDR2 YYEEEE.

This clonotype occurred a few times. The V gene is TRBV20-1, the J gene TRBJ2-7, with a possible D match to TRBD2 (5 bases). Trimming shortened V by 4 bases and J by 2 bases, and 12 bases separated the two germline ends. The germline V gene encodes CDR1 DFQATT and CDR2 SNEGSKA (reference sequence). The CDR3 has 13 amino acids. The DNA for the CDR3 is TGCAGTGCTAATGGTCTCGGGACCTACGAGCAGTACTTC. Residues: CSANGLGTYEQYF.

This clonotype was counted many times. The V and J genes are TRBV20-1 and TRBJ1-5, with D tentatively TRBD1 (5 bases). CDR1 and CDR2 from the germline V gene are DFQATT and SNEGSKA (reference sequence). The CDR3 runs to 15 residues. Trimming removed 1 base from V and 4 bases from J, with 14 bases in between. CDR3 amino acids: CSARGGQGGNQPQHF. The CDR3 nucleotides read TGCAGTGCTAGAGGAGGGCAGGGAGGGAATCAGCCCCAGCATTTT.

The V gene is TRBV10-3, the J gene TRBJ1-1; 7 bases are a match to TRBD1. The V gene's germline CDR1 is ENHRY and CDR2 SYGVKD. The CDR3 is 14 amino acids. The V gene end was trimmed by 3 bases and the J gene end by 9 bases; junction bases not matched to a gene: 10. In DNA form, the CDR3 reads TGTGCCATCAGTGATAAGGGGGCGCGGGTGAAAGCTTTCTTT. It encodes CAISDKGARVKAFF.

This CDR3 is CASSSGLAGTGELFF. The CDR3, as DNA: TGTGCCAGTAGTTCCGGACTAGCGGGGACCGGGGAGCTGTTTTTT. The chain couples TRBV19 to TRBJ2-2, with 12 positions matching TRBD2. J gave up 5 bases and V 5 bases, and 3 bases lay outside the gene matches. The length of the CDR3 is 15 residues. Germline lookup yields CDR1 LNHDA and CDR2 SQIVND (reference sequence).

This clonotype was recorded a few times. This CDR3 is CASSLGGSGYNEQFF. The CDR3 DNA follows: TGTGCCAGCAGCTTAGGCGGGAGCGGCTACAATGAGCAGTTCTTC. This chain joins TRBV11-2 and TRBJ2-1; 7 positions agree with TRBD2. V dropped 1 base and J dropped 3; count of bases not matched to a gene: 3. This CDR3 has 15 amino acids. Germline CDR1 reads SGHAT; CDR2 reads FQNNGV.

This sequence joins TRBV10-2 and TRBJ2-7, with D tentatively TRBD1 (5 bases). This CDR3 spans 14 amino acids. Germline CDR1 reads WSHSY; CDR2 reads SAAADI. Trimming left V 3 bases short and J 2 bases short, with 11 bases between. CDR3 nucleotide sequence: TGCGCCAGCAGTGATCAGGGTCTGACCTACGAGCAGTACTTC. Its protein is CASSDQGLTYEQYF.

This sequence joins TRBV29-1 and TRBJ2-7; TRBD1 is a possible D gene (6 bases). The CDR3 has 12 amino acids. The germline gives CDR1 SQVTM, CDR2 ANQGSEA. V gave up 6 bases and J gave up 2 bases, with 11 bases separating them. CDR3 nucleotides: TGCAGCGTGGGGGCAGGGGCCTACGAGCAGTACTTC. Translation gives CSVGAGAYEQYF.